One sample yielded the 32 T cell receptor beta chains listed below, sequenced in a study of T-cell reconstitution after alpha-beta-depleted transplantation in children (TCRdb year 2016). The library was generated by PCR. The reads were generated on an Illumina HiSeq 2500. TCR library preparation used molecular barcoding, with unique molecular identifiers applied to normalize quantification of the TCRbeta repertoire. TCRdb's own reprocessing of the public reads used fastp at Q25 and MiXCR and kept productive beta chains. Every entry covers one CDR3 protein and lists the most common genes and DNA from its rows. This sample holds 95,000 to 150,000 distinct CDR3 sequences; roughly 24% were observed only once. Roughly 10% of the sample comes from the top ten. The treatment or condition label for this specimen denotes: allogeneic hematopoietic cell transplantation with graft depleted of TCRalphabeta T cells and CD19 B cells.

The material sequenced was PBMCs, mostly from graft donor cells, taken 180 days after TCRalphabeta/CD19-depleted stem cell transplant. The source of these receptors is a male patient under 10 years old who had a stem cell transplant for chronic granulomatous disease, so the T cells may come from the graft donor.

This clonotype was observed once. One junction end does not reproduce the germline sequence, and a read error may be involved. This chain joins TRBV7-3 and TRBJ2-3; 9 bases agree with TRBD2. CDR3 size: 18 residues. The germline V gene encodes CDR1 SGHTA and CDR2 FQGTGA. The CDR3 coding sequence is TGTGCCAGCAGCGTAACAGGTTGGGGAGACATAGCGGGAGATATGCAGTATTTT. This sequence encodes CASSVTGWGDIAGDMQYF.

The chain carries TRBV20-1 and TRBJ2-1; 7 bases align to TRBD2. Germline CDR1 reads DFQATT; CDR2 reads SNEGSKA (reference sequence). Trimming took 5 bases from V and 5 from J; bases not matched to a gene: 12. This CDR3 is built from 15 residues. This chain's CDR3 is CSAEKTGGKHNEQFF. The CDR3 DNA reads as TGCAGTGCTGAAAAAACGGGGGGAAAGCACAATGAGCAGTTCTTC.

This clonotype was counted between two and nine times. The gene calls are TRBV5-1 and TRBJ2-3, with 10 positions matching TRBD2. Germline trimming cut 5 bases from V and 1 base from J; bases unmatched to any gene: 10. The CDR3 is 17 residues long. In germline, CDR1 is SGHRS, CDR2 YFSETQ. CDR3 sequence reads: CASSLNPGTSGTDTQYF. DNA of the CDR3: TGCGCCAGCAGTCTTAACCCCGGGACTAGCGGCACAGATACGCAGTATTTT.

Worth noting for this clonotype: An end of the junction differs from the germline gene, which may be a read error. The V call is TRBV6-2 or TRBV6-3, the J call TRBJ2-3, with 8 bases lining up with TRBD1. Germline V lookup: CDR1 MNHEY, CDR2 SVGEGT. CDR3 size: 14 residues. CDR3 loop: CASSLQGGSDTHYF. CDR3 DNA: TGTGCCAGCAGCCTACAGGGGGGCTCAGATACGCATTATTTT.

At least ten counts were recorded for this clonotype. The rearrangement joins TRBV7-2 to TRBJ2-7; no clear D gene. Germline CDR1 and CDR2: SGHTA and FQGNSA. This CDR3 comprises 13 residues. The ends were cut back, 1 base at V and 7 bases at J, with 11 bases in the middle. In nucleotides, the CDR3 is TGTGCCAGCAGCTTAGAACCATTGAATGAGCAGTACTTC. It codes for CASSLEPLNEQYF.

This rearrangement joins TRBV20-1 to TRBJ1-2; D remains unclear. CDR3 length: 16 amino acids. Germline CDR1 and CDR2: DFQATT and SNEGSKA (reference sequence). V shed 2 bases and J shed 5 bases, with 21 bases lying between them. This chain's CDR3 is CSARKSWTETGYGYTF. Here the CDR3 DNA reads TGCAGTGCTAGAAAAAGCTGGACCGAGACGGGGTATGGCTACACCTTC.

This clonotype was detected a few times. The J gene is TRBJ2-7, the V gene TRBV19; tentatively, D is TRBD1 (6 bases). V lost 7 bases and J 2 bases, leaving 18 bases between the germline ends. Germline V lookup: CDR1 LNHDA, CDR2 SQIVND (reference sequence). The length of the CDR3 is 15 residues. This chain's CDR3 is CASTNVNRATYEQYF. CDR3 DNA: TGTGCCAGTACCAACGTTAACAGGGCCACCTACGAGCAGTACTTC.

V usage is TRBV4-2 and J usage is TRBJ1-1, with D hard to call. The CDR3 sequence is 14 residues long. The germline gives CDR1 LGHNA, CDR2 YNFKEQ. V gave up 1 base and J gave up 4 bases, with 10 bases separating them. The CDR3 protein is CASSQVKEVTEAFF. In nucleotides, the CDR3 is TGTGCCAGCAGCCAAGTTAAGGAAGTCACTGAAGCTTTCTTT.

There are many counts of this clonotype. The rearrangement joins TRBV20-1 to TRBJ1-5, with TRBD1 identical over 10 bases. The CDR3 has 13 amino acids. V trimming: 6 bases; J trimming: 6 bases; junction bases outside the gene matches: 5. In germline, CDR1 is DFQATT, CDR2 SNEGSKA (reference sequence). DNA of the CDR3: TGCAGTGCACGTGGACAGGGGGGTCAGCCCCAGCATTTT. Amino acid sequence: CSARGQGGQPQHF.

V usage is TRBV29-1 and J usage is TRBJ2-1; no definite D call. V was pared by 6 bases and J by 4 bases, with 16 bases between. The length of the CDR3 is 14 residues. Germline values: CDR1 SQVTM, CDR2 ANQGSEA. CDR3 DNA sequence: TGCAGCGTGCACTACGCCCGCTTGTACAATGAGCAGTTCTTC. Protein: CSVHYARLYNEQFF.

This clonotype has a handful of counts. The chain couples TRBV29-1 to TRBJ1-1; no clear D. Germline V gene lookup returns CDR1 SQVTM and CDR2 ANQGSEA. V gave up 1 base and J gave up 7 bases, with 22 bases separating them. The CDR3 loop spans 16 amino acids. Here the CDR3 reads CSVEVVKAGPSNEAFF. Written as DNA, the CDR3 is TGCAGCGTTGAAGTGGTTAAGGCAGGTCCGAGCAATGAAGCTTTCTTT.

This clonotype turned up a few times. The rearrangement joins TRBV6-2 or TRBV6-3 to TRBJ2-1; 8 nucleotides agree with TRBD1. Germline-derived CDR1 and CDR2 are MNHEY and SVGEGT. The CDR3 covers 13 residues. Losses at the gene ends were 7 bases for V and 7 bases for J; bases not matched to a gene: 6. The CDR3 loop is CASNAGGRNEQFF. The DNA of the CDR3 is TGTGCCAGCAATGCAGGGGGCAGGAATGAGCAGTTCTTC.

This clonotype appeared many times. This chain connects TRBV29-1 to TRBJ2-2; tentatively, D is TRBD2 (5 bases). The CDR3 sequence is 17 residues long. Trimming took off 0 bases at V and 5 bases at J, with 19 bases between the two ends. The germline V gene encodes CDR1 SQVTM and CDR2 ANQGSEA. For the CDR3, the DNA is TGCAGCGTTGAAGATAAGGCAGAGGGAAGTAGAACCGGGGAGCTGTTTTTT. The encoded protein is CSVEDKAEGSRTGELFF.

This chain links TRBV5-1 with TRBJ2-3, with no clear D. This CDR3 contains 14 residues. The germline V gene has CDR1 SGHRS and CDR2 YFSETQ. Trimming cost V 4 bases and J 0 bases, with 9 bases left between them. As DNA, the CDR3 is TGCGCCAGCAGCCCCAACTTGAGCACAGATACGCAGTATTTT. Encoded protein: CASSPNLSTDTQYF. Based on the CDR3 plus reference TRBV5-1 and TRBJ2-3, the full variable domain is KAGVTQTPRYLIKTRGQQVTLSCSPISGHRSVSWYQQTPGQGLQFLFEYFSETQRNKGNFPGRFSGRQFSNSRSEMNVSTLELGDSALYLCASSPNLSTDTQYFGPGTRLTVL.

The sample holds many counts of this clonotype. The gene calls are TRBV12-3 or TRBV12-4 and TRBJ1-5; 10 nucleotides align to TRBD1. V shed 4 bases and J 5 bases; nucleotides not matched to a gene: 5. The CDR3 loop spans 15 amino acids. CDR3 residues: CASSSGTGDDQPQHF. The CDR3 nucleotides read TGTGCCAGCAGTTCCGGGACAGGGGACGATCAGCCCCAGCATTTT.

This rearrangement joins TRBV5-1 to TRBJ1-6; 9 positions agree with TRBD1. The CDR3 length is 15 residues. J was trimmed by 9 bases and V by 4 bases; bases with no gene match: 8. In germline, CDR1 is SGHRS, CDR2 YFSETQ. CDR3 in amino acids: CASSGWTGVGSPLHF. CDR3 sequence (DNA): TGCGCCAGCAGCGGCTGGACAGGGGTCGGTTCACCCCTCCACTTT.

The gene calls are TRBV27 and TRBJ2-6; D is undetermined. This CDR3 is 13 amino acids long. V was trimmed by 6 bases and J by 0 bases, leaving 3 bases between them. Germline V gene sequence: CDR1 MNHEY, CDR2 SMNVEV (reference sequence). The CDR3 region has the DNA TGTGCCAGCAGCCACTCTGGGGCCAACGTCCTGACTTTC. Its protein is CASSHSGANVLTF.

This rearrangement joins TRBV15 to TRBJ2-5, with 8 bases matching TRBD1. The length of the CDR3 is 16 residues. V gave up 5 bases and J gave up 1 base; unmatched junction bases: 9. Germline V CDR1 and CDR2: LNHNV, YYDKDF (reference sequence). Here the CDR3 DNA reads TGTGCCACCAGCCCGGACAGGGCAATTGTCCAAGAGACCCAGTACTTC. Translated, it gives CATSPDRAIVQETQYF.

This clonotype was counted between two and nine times. V is TRBV7-2 and J is TRBJ2-5; D perhaps matches TRBD2 (6 bases). The CDR3 covers 12 residues. The V gene lost 7 bases and the J gene lost 9 bases, with 15 bases spanning the gap. The germline V gene encodes CDR1 SGHTA and CDR2 FQGNSA. CDR3 DNA: TGTGCCAGCACCCCGATGCGGGGTCCCCAGTACTTC. Protein sequence: CASTPMRGPQYF.

This clonotype was observed many times. The chain employs TRBV29-1 and TRBJ2-3; D not resolved. The CDR3 loop spans 12 amino acids. V lost 6 bases to trimming and J lost 1 base, with 8 bases between them. Germline lookup yields CDR1 SQVTM and CDR2 ANQGSEA. DNA for the CDR3: TGCAGCGTGCTCCCGGGCACAGATACGCAGTATTTT. It encodes CSVLPGTDTQYF.

This clonotype has at least ten counts. The chain couples TRBV28 to TRBJ2-2, with TRBD2 matching over 10 bases. Trimming removed 6 bases from V and 1 base from J; junction bases left unmatched: 11. The germline V gene has CDR1 MDHEN and CDR2 SYDVKM. The CDR3 runs 18 residues. The CDR3 protein is CASRRQELAGGNTGELFF. CDR3 DNA: TGTGCCAGCAGACGTCAAGAGTTAGCGGGAGGGAACACCGGGGAGCTGTTTTTT. The full variable domain, with the rest looked up from reference TRBV28 and TRBJ2-2, is DVKVTQSSRYLVKRTGEKVFLECVQDMDHENMFWYRQDPGLGLRLIYFSYDVKMKEKGDIPEGYSVSREKKERFSLILESASTNQTSMYLCASRRQELAGGNTGELFFGEGSRLTVL.

This clonotype was seen more than once but under ten times. V gene TRBV5-1 combines with J gene TRBJ2-5; D is uncertain. V was clipped by 4 bases and J by 11 bases, with 15 bases between them. The CDR3 has 12 amino acids. CDR1 and CDR2 from the germline V gene are SGHRS and YFSETQ. For the CDR3, the DNA is TGCGCCAGCAGCGAAATTATGGGGTCTCAGTACTTC. This encodes CASSEIMGSQYF.

This clonotype was seen a single time. The V gene is TRBV29-1, the J gene TRBJ2-5; 8 nucleotides align to TRBD1. CDR3 length equals 14 residues. The V gene's germline CDR1 is SQVTM and CDR2 ANQGSEA. Here the CDR3 reads CTHKHRTGQETQYF. The CDR3 DNA follows: TGCACCCACAAACACCGGACAGGGCAAGAGACCCAGTACTTC.

This clonotype came up many times. The rearrangement links TRBV20-1 to TRBJ1-5, with D uncertain. This CDR3 contains 14 residues. Germline-derived CDR1 and CDR2 are DFQATT and SNEGSKA (reference sequence). Trimming took off 6 bases at V and 3 bases at J, with 15 bases between the two ends. This CDR3 is CSASKDGPNQPQHF. The CDR3 region has the DNA TGCAGTGCATCGAAGGACGGCCCCAATCAGCCCCAGCATTTT.

This clonotype has a count of ten or more. This chain links TRBV20-1 with TRBJ1-1, with TRBD1 identical over 8 bases. This CDR3 has 14 amino acids. Germline V lookup: CDR1 DFQATT, CDR2 SNEGSKA (reference sequence). Losses at the gene ends were 6 bases for V and 0 bases for J; bases not matched to a gene: 6. For the CDR3, the DNA is TGCAGTGCCCATAGGACAGGGATGAACACTGAAGCTTTCTTT. It translates to CSAHRTGMNTEAFF.

This clonotype was detected only a few times. The chain employs TRBV20-1 and TRBJ2-7; 8 positions match TRBD2. CDR1 and CDR2 (germline): DFQATT, SNEGSKA (reference sequence). The V segment lost 5 bases and the J segment 2 bases; nucleotides outside the gene matches: 8. The CDR3 covers 14 residues. Here the CDR3 DNA reads TGCAGTGCTGGGGGACTAGGGAGAGCCTACGAGCAGTACTTC. This encodes CSAGGLGRAYEQYF.

The gene calls are TRBV6-5 and TRBJ2-3; 12 bases agree with TRBD1. The CDR3 runs to 15 residues. V trimming: 6 bases; J trimming: 4 bases; junction bases outside the gene matches: 5. Germline loops: CDR1 MNHEY, CDR2 SVGAGI. The CDR3 coding sequence is TGTGCCAGCAGAAAGGGACAGGGGGCACCAGATACGCAGTATTTT. Amino acids: CASRKGQGAPDTQYF.

This clonotype occurred many times. The rearrangement uses TRBV6-2 or TRBV6-3 and TRBJ2-1, with 7 bases that match TRBD2. From germline, CDR1 is MNHEY and CDR2 SVGEGT. The ends lost 0 bases at V and 0 bases at J; junction bases unmatched: 2. The CDR3 covers 16 residues. CDR3 region: CASSYSTGGSYNEQFF. The CDR3 DNA reads as TGTGCCAGCAGTTACTCGACGGGGGGCTCCTACAATGAGCAGTTCTTC.

The sample holds many counts of this clonotype. The chain has TRBV20-1 and TRBJ2-7; 9 bases map to TRBD2. Looked up from germline, CDR1 is DFQATT and CDR2 is SNEGSKA (reference sequence). The V segment lost 0 bases and the J segment 2 bases; nucleotides outside the gene matches: 8. CDR3 length: 16 residues. The CDR3 is CSARDLSGRRPYEQYF. The CDR3 DNA is TGCAGTGCTAGAGATTTAAGCGGGAGGAGGCCCTACGAGCAGTACTTC.

CDR3 nucleotides: TGTGCCACCAGCAGAGAAGGTATGAGAACTGAAGCTTTCTTT. Its protein is CATSREGMRTEAFF. The rearrangement uses TRBV15 and TRBJ1-1; D unresolved. V lost 0 bases and J 5 bases, leaving 10 bases between the germline ends. CDR1 LNHNV and CDR2 YYDKDF come from the germline V gene (reference sequence). This CDR3 has 14 amino acids.

The J gene is TRBJ2-2, the V gene TRBV25-1; TRBD2 agrees at 7 bases. From germline, CDR1 is MGHDK and CDR2 SYGVNS. With V trimmed by 6 bases and J by 4 bases, 17 bases remained unmatched. This CDR3 has 18 amino acids. CDR3 in amino acids: CASRGGYQSTGLTGELFF. Here the CDR3 DNA reads TGTGCCAGCAGGGGGGGGTATCAGTCCACCGGCCTCACCGGGGAGCTGTTTTTT.

In its sample, this clonotype was seen many times. This rearrangement joins TRBV24-1 to TRBJ1-2; 11 bases are shared with TRBD1. The CDR3 sequence is 19 residues long. In germline, CDR1 is KGHDR, CDR2 SFDVKD. V lost 0 bases and J lost 6; bases outside the gene matches: 14. The CDR3 protein is CATSDLSPGQGVQYDGYTF. CDR3 nucleotide sequence: TGTGCCACCAGTGATTTGTCACCGGGACAGGGGGTTCAGTATGATGGCTACACCTTC.